This entry concerns a single T cell receptor (beta chain). Its antigen is still unknown. Just one base apart from a much larger clone, this may be a read error. The record originates from a study of human T cells and chemical hapten exposure. Findings of the study overall: Controls formed significantly fewer large CDR3 similarity clusters than expanded TCRs did.

Per germline, CDR1 LGHNA and CDR2 YSLEER. CDR3 length equals 17 residues. The library attached unique molecular identifiers to individual cDNA molecules. TCRdb reprocessed the RACE reads via MiXCR and lists one record per CDR3 protein. The table has around 330,000 distinct CDR3 sequences, 4.5% to 5.5% seen once. Time point here: pre-sensitization, week 0. Treatment meaning: therapeutic diphenylcyclopropenone sensitization with weekly scalp DPC. The study enrolled 18 to 70-year-old alopecia patients suitable for DPC. The chain employs TRBV4-3 and TRBJ2-2; perhaps TRBD2 as D (5 bases). The source was whole blood, collected in connection with sensitization to the hapten diphenylcyclopropenone (DPC). This TCR was sampled from a woman younger than 30 with alopecia areata. Some clones in this sample may be carry-over from other donors' samples. CDR3 amino acids: CASSQESRGPNTGEPFF. As DNA, the CDR3 is TGCGCCAGCAGCCAAGAATCCCGTGGACCGAACACCGGGGAGCCGTTTTTT.